These 8 T cell receptor beta chains came from one sample sequenced in a study of PD-L1 blockade in urothelial cancer. Stated time point: pretreatment peripheral blood. TCRdb keeps only in-frame clones here, not all; method: immunoSEQ multiplex PCR. The sample yields around 57,000 clones, 75% to 85% seen once. Here the sequenced sample was PBMCs, taken around atezolizumab (anti-PD-L1) treatment. Receptors originate from a man aged 65 to 85 with urothelial cancer.

J is TRBJ1-3 and V is TRBV6-1, with 7 bases fitting TRBD1. The CDR3 contains 14 residues. Trimming took 3 bases from V and 6 from J; bases not matched to a gene: 5. Germline V gene data show CDR1 as MNHNS and CDR2 as SASEGT. The CDR3 DNA reads TGTGCCAGCAGTGATGGGACAGACCCAAACACCATATATTTT. This encodes CASSDGTDPNTIYF.

The rearrangement links TRBV4-3 to TRBJ2-1; D gene ambiguous. The CDR3 has 16 amino acids. Germline V gives CDR1 LGHNA, CDR2 YSLEER. Trimming removed 0 bases at V and 0 bases at J, with 9 bases between. The CDR3 nucleotides are TGCGCCAGCAGCCAAGATGTAGGCGGCTCCTACAATGAGCAGTTCTTC. As protein: CASSQDVGGSYNEQFF.

This clone has just one count. This sequence joins TRBV29-1 and TRBJ1-2, with D perhaps TRBD1 (5 bases). The CDR3 totals 13 residues. The germline V and J ends were trimmed by 6 bases and 6 bases, with 17 bases remaining between them. The germline V gene has CDR1 SQVTM and CDR2 ANQGSEA. The CDR3: CSVSPSGLNGYTF. For the CDR3, the DNA is TGCAGCGTCTCCCCCTCAGGGTTGAATGGCTACACCTTC.

The chain joins TRBV6-5 to TRBJ2-1; D unclear. The CDR3 length is 14 residues. Germline V lookup: CDR1 MNHEY, CDR2 SVGAGI. The V gene lost 3 bases and the J gene lost 6 bases, with 12 bases spanning the gap. The DNA of the CDR3 is TGTGCCAGCAGTTATCGGTCTTCGGGCAATGAGCAGTTCTTC. Translated: CASSYRSSGNEQFF.

V is TRBV28 and J is TRBJ2-1, with TRBD2 identical over 10 bases. Looked up from germline, CDR1 is MDHEN and CDR2 is SYDVKM. Unmatched junction bases numbered 11, after V lost 7 bases and J lost 8 bases. The CDR3 totals 15 residues. The CDR3 DNA reads TGTGCCAGCAACCTCCTAGCGGGAGAGGGCCATGAGCAGTTCTTC. Translating gives CASNLLAGEGHEQFF.

This clone appeared once. This chain joins TRBV10-1 and TRBJ2-1, with 7 bases identical to TRBD1. Germline V gives CDR1 WNHNN, CDR2 SYGVQD (reference sequence). This CDR3 contains 13 residues. J lost 7 bases, V lost 8 bases, and 8 bases had no gene match. The CDR3 bases are TGCGCCAGCGCAACGACAGGGTGGAATGAGCAGTTCTTC. Protein: CASATTGWNEQFF.

The rearrangement joins TRBV11-2 to TRBJ2-5; 13 bases line up with TRBD2. Per the germline V gene, CDR1 is SGHAT and CDR2 is FQNNGV. The length of the CDR3 is 15 residues. The V segment lost 3 bases and the J segment 2 bases; nucleotides outside the gene matches: 0. CDR3: CASSLGLAGQETQYF. The CDR3 nucleotides are TGTGCCAGCAGCTTGGGACTAGCGGGACAAGAGACCCAGTACTTC. The complete variable domain, with remaining parts taken from reference TRBV11-2 and TRBJ2-5, reads EAGVAQSPRYKIIEKRQSVAFWCNPISGHATLYWYQQILGQGPKLLIQFQNNGVVDDSQLPKDRFSAERLKGVDSTLKIQPAKLEDSAVYLCASSLGLAGQETQYFGPGTRLLVL.

The CDR3 coding sequence is TGTGCCAGCATCCCAAACAGGGTGTTTGGTGAGCAGTTCTTC. Translated: CASIPNRVFGEQFF. The rearrangement joins TRBV7-9 to TRBJ2-1, with D tentatively TRBD1 (6 bases). This CDR3 spans 14 amino acids. Between the trimmed V and J ends, which lost 7 bases and 9 bases, there was a span of 19 bases. Germline V gives CDR1 SEHNR, CDR2 FQNEAQ (reference sequence).